The clone carrying this T cell receptor (beta chain) was counted many times. Its antigen is as yet unknown. Lactation, pregnancy, other autoimmune disease or uncontrolled infection excluded patients. Authors of the study amplified TCR beta CDR3 regions from RNA transcripts. A set of HTBI primers served as the primers for a first-round RT-PCR of the TCR CDR3. TCRdb re-derived calls from the multiplex PCR reads in MiXCR, one entry per CDR3 protein. The sample carries 640,000 or so distinct CDR3 sequences, 14% to 15% recorded once. This sample is part of a study of T cells in Graves' hyperthyroidism and ophthalmopathy. The wider study: Peripheral blood specimens were obtained at initial diagnosis, prior to any treatment.

General study results and limits: Before onset, by a median of approximately 5.9 months, the model predicted ophthalmopathy.

The V end was cut by 4 bases, the J end by 1 base, with 8 bases between. This CDR3 region has 13 residues. From germline, CDR1 is SGHRS and CDR2 YFSETQ. This sequence was found in a middle-aged woman with Graves' ophthalmopathy. The V call is TRBV5-1, the J call TRBJ1-1; D unresolved. The source material was blood. The CDR3 sequence: CASSLHPNTEAFF. In DNA form, the CDR3 reads TGCGCCAGCAGCCTTCATCCGAACACTGAAGCTTTCTTT. The full variable domain, in which reference TRBV5-1 and TRBJ1-1 provide the parts outside the CDR3, is KAGVTQTPRYLIKTRGQQVTLSCSPISGHRSVSWYQQTPGQGLQFLFEYFSETQRNKGNFPGRFSGRQFSNSRSEMNVSTLELGDSALYLCASSLHPNTEAFFGQGTRLTVV.